This is a list of T cell receptor beta chains from one sample in a study of OX40 agonist ivuxolimab in advanced cancers. Using immunoSEQ multiplex PCR, the repertoire was profiled, and TCRdb retains in-frame clones only, with some absent. Found here are approximately 82,000 clones, around 85% of them singletons; the top ten hold about 2.3%. The sample was CD4+ or CD8+ T cells sorted from blood, taken in a trial of the OX40 agonist ivuxolimab. These TCRs come from an adult with an advanced solid tumor such as melanoma, head and neck, liver or kidney cancer. The CDR3 runs from the conserved cysteine through the conserved F or W. The D gene is left open where the match is weak. Expanded clones are given a class, and other clones once, few, many or no size at all.

V gene	J gene	D gene	clone size	CDR3 protein	CDR3 DNA
TRBV19	TRBJ1-2	NA	NA	CASSPERRSPNYGYTF	TGTGCCAGTAGTCCAGAGCGCCGCAGTCCTAACTATGGCTACACCTTC
TRBV10-3	TRBJ2-1	NA	NA	CAISESGVGEQFF	TGTGCCATCAGTGAGTCTGGAGTCGGTGAGCAGTTCTTC
TRBV5-1	TRBJ2-1	NA	NA	CASSLVWTSSYNEQFF	TGCGCCAGCAGCTTGGTCTGGACCAGCTCCTACAATGAGCAGTTCTTC
TRBV19	TRBJ2-7	NA	NA	CASSRLGDVSYEQYF	TGTGCCAGTAGTAGGTTGGGGGATGTCTCCTACGAGCAGTACTTC
TRBV6-6	TRBJ2-5	NA	NA	CASRGGQQETQYF	TGTGCCAGCAGGGGGGGACAGCAAGAGACCCAGTACTTC
TRBV19	TRBJ2-7	TRBD1	NA	CASRQGSYEQYF	TGTGCCAGCAGACAGGGTTCCTACGAGCAGTACTTC
TRBV18	TRBJ2-7	NA	few	CASSPGAIEQYF	TGTGCCAGCTCACCCGGGGCAATCGAGCAGTACTTC
TRBV5-1	TRBJ1-4	NA	NA	CASRFRDGEKLFF	TGCGCCAGTCGGTTTCGAGACGGTGAAAAACTGTTTTTT
TRBV5-5	TRBJ2-7	NA	NA	CASSRAGHQSTPEQYF	TGTGCCAGCAGCCGCGCGGGACACCAGAGCACCCCCGAGCAGTACTTC
TRBV19	TRBJ2-5	TRBD2	once	CASSPGLVLETQYF	TGTGCCAGTTCACCGGGACTAGTTCTTGAGACCCAGTACTTC
TRBV2	TRBJ1-4	NA	NA	CASSGRGNNEKLFF	TGTGCCAGCAGTGGCCGGGGGAATAATGAAAAACTGTTTTTT
TRBV23-1	TRBJ1-1	NA	NA	CASRTPSRTEAFF	TGCGCCAGCCGGACGCCGTCAAGGACTGAAGCTTTCTTT
TRBV10-3	TRBJ1-3	NA	NA	CAISREGLGNTIYF	TGTGCCATCAGCCGAGAGGGTTTGGGAAACACCATATATTTT
TRBV19	TRBJ1-1	NA	once	CASSHGGGMNTEAFF	TGTGCCAGTAGCCACGGAGGGGGAATGAACACTGAAGCTTTCTTT
TRBV7-2	TRBJ1-2	NA	once	CASSLNGQGYTF	TGTGCCAGCAGCTTGAATGGGCAAGGCTACACCTTC
TRBV11-3	TRBJ2-1	NA	NA	CASSPGDAYNEQFF	TGTGCCAGCAGCCCCGGGGATGCCTACAATGAGCAGTTCTTC
TRBV5-1	TRBJ2-1	TRBD2	NA	CASSLVTGTSYDNEQFF	TGCGCCAGCAGCTTGGTAACCGGGACTAGCTATGACAATGAGCAGTTCTTC
TRBV19	TRBJ2-7	TRBD1	once	CASSIDREAYEQYF	TGTGCCAGTAGTATTGACAGGGAAGCCTACGAGCAGTACTTC
TRBV11-2	TRBJ2-3	TRBD2	NA	CASSRVGLSGGPIRDTQYF	TGTGCCAGCAGCCGAGTCGGCCTAAGCGGGGGTCCGATAAGAGATACGCAGTATTTT
TRBV6-5	TRBJ2-7	NA	NA	CASSSSDVGKQYF	TGTGCCAGCAGTTCATCTGACGTTGGAAAGCAGTACTTC
TRBV19	TRBJ2-6	TRBD1	NA	CASSILGTGGARANVLTF	TGTGCCAGTAGTATTCTCGGGACAGGGGGCGCTAGGGCCAACGTCCTGACTTTC
TRBV19	TRBJ1-3	NA	NA	CASSIAGNTIYF	TGTGCCAGTAGTATAGCTGGAAACACCATATATTTT
TRBV5-4	TRBJ1-6	TRBD1	NA	CASSTDRVANSPLHF	TGTGCCAGCAGCACGGACAGGGTGGCGAATTCACCCCTCCACTTT
TRBV27	TRBJ1-4	NA	NA	CASSSSWSNEKLFF	TGTGCCAGCAGCTCAAGTTGGTCTAATGAAAAACTGTTTTTT
TRBV2	TRBJ2-7	NA	NA	CASSGDGGHYEQYF	TGTGCCAGCAGTGGAGACGGCGGACACTACGAGCAGTACTTC
TRBV7-2	TRBJ1-3	NA	NA	CASSPGYSGNTIYF	TGTGCCAGCAGCCCCGGTTACTCTGGAAACACCATATATTTT
TRBV7-3	TRBJ1-1	NA	NA	CASSQGRENTEAFF	TGTGCCAGCAGCCAGGGTCGAGAGAACACTGAAGCTTTCTTT
TRBV30	TRBJ2-5	TRBD2	NA	CAWSRLASEETQYF	TGTGCCTGGAGTAGACTAGCGTCCGAAGAGACCCAGTACTTC
TRBV30	TRBJ2-7	TRBD2	NA	CAWSVEAGGYYEQYF	TGTGCCTGGAGTGTAGAAGCGGGGGGTTACTACGAGCAGTACTTC
TRBV5-1	TRBJ2-2	NA	NA	CASSLAEGLIPGELFF	TGCGCCAGCAGCTTGGCGGAGGGGCTCATCCCTGGGGAGCTGTTTTTT
TRBV7-2	TRBJ2-7	NA	NA	CASSLNGGSSSYEQYF	TGTGCCAGCAGCTTAAATGGGGGGTCGAGCTCCTACGAGCAGTACTTC
TRBV2	TRBJ1-1	NA	once	CARRAQGNTEAFF	TGTGCCAGACGAGCCCAAGGGAACACTGAAGCTTTCTTT
TRBV6-1	TRBJ2-2	TRBD2	NA	CASSPTSAEIGELFF	TGTGCCAGCAGTCCCACTAGCGCGGAGATCGGGGAGCTGTTTTTT
TRBV6-1	TRBJ2-7	TRBD1	NA	CASSDPRQGELTYEQYF	TGTGCCAGCAGTGATCCCCGACAGGGAGAGTTGACCTACGAGCAGTACTTC
TRBV6-5	TRBJ2-1	TRBD2	NA	CASSLAGGRNEQFF	TGTGCCAGCTCACTAGCGGGGGGGCGGAATGAGCAGTTCTTC
TRBV5-1	TRBJ2-4	NA	NA	CASSLDGTGGKNIQYF	TGCGCCAGCAGCTTGGATGGAACTGGCGGCAAAAACATTCAGTACTTC
TRBV19	TRBJ1-5	NA	NA	CASSKSGRFQPQHF	TGTGCCAGTAGTAAATCAGGGAGATTTCAGCCCCAGCATTTT
TRBV5-1	TRBJ2-5	TRBD2	few	CASSLSGGSQETQYF	TGCGCCAGCAGCTTAAGCGGGGGGAGCCAAGAGACCCAGTACTTC
TRBV9	TRBJ2-7	NA	once	CASSVDGDGGIDEQYF	TGTGCCAGCAGCGTAGATGGTGACGGAGGGATCGACGAGCAGTACTTC
TRBV5-1	TRBJ1-2	NA	NA	CASSSSAGTNYGYTF	TGCGCCAGCAGCTCTTCGGCAGGAACTAACTATGGCTACACCTTC